This TCR beta chain was profiled in a study of T cells after yellow fever vaccination. The TCR cDNA carried a universal primer site and UMIs from 5'RACE template switching. TCRdb ran MiXCR on the 5' RACE reads and lists one entry per CDR3 protein. The data show a few hundred thousand distinct CDR3 sequences, about 7% seen once. Points from the study as a whole: High-abundance clonotypes from the bulk population could contaminate FACS-sorted repertoires. The booster response re-showed most primary clones: over 95% CD4, approximately 86% CD8.

A note on this clonotype: Its antigen is still unknown.

The sequence derives from a young man who received the YFV17D yellow fever vaccine. Sequencing was performed on CD4+ T cells sorted from PBMCs, taken 15 days after the yellow fever booster vaccination.

CDR3 region: CASSTGTGATETQYF. Written as DNA, the CDR3 is TGTGCCAGCAGCACTGGGACAGGGGCTACAGAGACCCAGTACTTC. The chain carries TRBV7-2 and TRBJ2-5; 10 bases map to TRBD1. The V segment lost 5 bases and the J segment 4 bases; nucleotides outside the gene matches: 7. Germline V gives CDR1 SGHTA, CDR2 FQGNSA. The CDR3 consists of 15 residues.